The 27 T cell receptor beta chains in this list originate from one sample, sequenced in a study of T cells in Graves' hyperthyroidism and ophthalmopathy. Amplification targeted TCR beta CDR3 regions from RNA transcripts. The HTBI primer set drove a first-round RT-PCR of the TCR CDR3. TCRdb analysed the multiplex PCR reads with MiXCR anew, one entry per CDR3 protein. The sample contains 340,000 or so distinct CDR3 sequences, around a fifth of which appear only once. What was sequenced was blood. Source of these receptors: a woman in her fifties or sixties with Graves' hyperthyroidism.

The V call is TRBV5-1, the J call TRBJ1-2; D is possibly TRBD1 (5 bases). Deletions cut 4 bases from V and 6 bases from J, with 19 bases between. CDR1 is SGHRS, CDR2 YFSETQ, per germline. The CDR3 sequence is 15 residues long. The CDR3 sequence is CASSPMGRPIDGYTF. As DNA, the CDR3 is TGCGCCAGCAGCCCGATGGGACGGCCCATCGATGGCTACACCTTC.

This clonotype showed up many times. This chain uses TRBV18 with TRBJ1-1; 8 nucleotides align to TRBD1. Per germline, CDR1 KGHSH and CDR2 LQKENI. J gave up 7 bases and V 3 bases, and 4 bases lay outside the gene matches. The CDR3 length is 13 residues. CDR3 region: CASSPIGQGEAFF. CDR3 sequence (DNA): TGTGCCAGCTCACCTATTGGACAGGGTGAAGCTTTCTTT.

This clonotype was counted a few times. The CDR3 coding sequence is TGCGCCAGCAGCCAAGATTATGAGGCTAGCGGGAGCAATGAGCAGTTCTTC. Its protein is CASSQDYEASGSNEQFF. J is TRBJ2-1 and V is TRBV4-1; 10 bases are a match to TRBD2. V shed 0 bases and J 6 bases; nucleotides not matched to a gene: 8. Per germline, CDR1 MGHRA and CDR2 YSYEKL. The CDR3 totals 17 residues.

The V call is TRBV6-1, the J call TRBJ1-2; D remains unclear. The germline gives CDR1 MNHNS, CDR2 SASEGT. V was clipped by 7 bases and J by 4 bases, with 13 bases between them. The CDR3 runs to 13 residues. CDR3 protein: CASIKFSTYGYTF. The CDR3 coding sequence is TGTGCCAGCATTAAATTCTCCACCTATGGCTACACCTTC.

This rearrangement joins TRBV10-1 to TRBJ1-3; D gene uncertain. Trimming took 3 bases from V and 0 from J, leaving 9 bases between them. The CDR3 is 15 residues long. From germline, CDR1 is WNHNN and CDR2 SYGVQD (reference sequence). This chain's CDR3 is CASSDRVNSGNTIYF. CDR3 nucleotide sequence: TGCGCCAGCAGTGATAGGGTGAACTCTGGAAACACCATATATTTT.

Regarding this clonotype: A much larger clone sits a single nucleotide away, making a read error possible. The chain has TRBV7-9 and TRBJ2-5, with 8 bases identical to TRBD1. Germline V gives CDR1 SEHNR, CDR2 FQNEAQ (reference sequence). V lost 6 bases and J lost 1; bases outside the gene matches: 13. The CDR3 sequence is 17 residues long. CDR3 coding DNA: TGTGCCAGCAGGTTATTCCGGGACAGGCGATTCCAAGAGACCCAGTACTTC. It codes for CASRLFRDRRFQETQYF.

This clonotype showed up many times. The genes are TRBV20-1 and TRBJ2-3, with 9 bases aligning to TRBD2. Unmatched junction bases numbered 14, after V lost 6 bases and J lost 4 bases. Germline lookup yields CDR1 DFQATT and CDR2 SNEGSKA (reference sequence). This CDR3 is built from 16 residues. The CDR3 loop is CSAPLWLAGFADTQYF. In nucleotides, the CDR3 is TGCAGTGCCCCACTATGGCTAGCGGGATTTGCAGATACGCAGTATTTT.

This clonotype was seen repeatedly, ten times or more. The chain links TRBV20-1 to TRBJ1-5; D is unresolved. The germline V gene encodes CDR1 DFQATT and CDR2 SNEGSKA (reference sequence). The CDR3 is 14 amino acids. Trimming cost V 1 base and J 0 bases, with 7 bases left between them. The CDR3 nucleotides are TGCAGTGCTAGAGGGTCCTCTAGCAATCAGCCCCAGCATTTT. Protein: CSARGSSSNQPQHF.

In its sample, this clonotype was seen many times. The rearrangement joins TRBV7-2 to TRBJ2-1; 9 bases are a match to TRBD2. Germline CDR1 SGHTA, CDR2 FQGNSA. This CDR3 region has 18 residues. V lost 5 bases and J lost 0; bases outside the gene matches: 11. The CDR3 bases are TGTGCCAGCAGCCGCCGGATAGCGGGGGTTCCCTCCTACAATGAGCAGTTCTTC. This encodes CASSRRIAGVPSYNEQFF. The full variable domain, completed using reference TRBV7-2 and TRBJ2-1, is GAGVSQSPSNKVTEKGKDVELRCDPISGHTALYWYRQSLGQGLEFLIYFQGNSAPDKSGLPSDRFSAERTGGSVSTLTIQRTQQEDSAVYLCASSRRIAGVPSYNEQFFGPGTRLTVL.

J is TRBJ1-6 and V is TRBV24-1; TRBD1 is a possible D gene (5 bases). The CDR3 is made up of 16 amino acids. CDR1 is KGHDR and CDR2 is SFDVKD in the germline V gene. The germline V and J ends were trimmed by 5 bases and 9 bases, with 19 bases remaining between them. CDR3 in amino acids: CATSVWAHRPPSPLHF. In DNA, the CDR3 is TGTGCCACCAGTGTCTGGGCCCACAGGCCTCCTTCACCCCTCCACTTT.

This clonotype was counted ten times or more. The chain links TRBV4-1 to TRBJ2-7, with 10 bases identical to TRBD2. Germline CDR1 and CDR2: MGHRA and YSYEKL. Trimming cost V 1 base and J 5 bases; bases outside gene matches: 8. CDR3 size: 16 residues. The DNA for the CDR3 is TGCGCCAGCAGCCAAGGGCTAGCGGGGGCCGTGGACGAGCAGTACTTC. It translates to CASSQGLAGAVDEQYF.

This chain joins TRBV6-5 and TRBJ1-2, with unresolved D. Germline lookup yields CDR1 MNHEY and CDR2 SVGAGI. This CDR3 comprises 13 residues. The ends were cut back, 0 bases at V and 8 bases at J, with 10 bases in the middle. The CDR3, as DNA: TGTGCCAGCAGTTACTCGTCCGGCGGAGGCTACACCTTC. Protein product: CASSYSSGGGYTF.

The sample holds many counts of this clonotype. CDR3 region: CASSLDIAGGVETQYF. DNA of the CDR3: TGTGCCAGCAGTCTCGATATAGCGGGAGGGGTCGAGACCCAGTACTTC. The chain recombines TRBV7-3 with TRBJ2-5; 11 positions agree with TRBD2. Germline lookup yields CDR1 SGHTA and CDR2 FQGTGA. The ends lost 6 bases at V and 5 bases at J; junction bases unmatched: 11. The CDR3 is 16 amino acids.

This clonotype has ten or more counts. The chain is built from TRBV20-1 and TRBJ2-5; D could derive from TRBD1 or TRBD2 (6 bases each). Trimming cost V 4 bases and J 2 bases, with 26 bases left between them. The CDR3 has 18 residues. Germline V CDR1 and CDR2: DFQATT, SNEGSKA (reference sequence). The CDR3 DNA reads as TGCAGTGCTATGGGGATACCCGGAGGGACAACCGAACAAGAGACCCAGTACTTC. This codes for CSAMGIPGGTTEQETQYF.

Concerning this clonotype: One base away lies a much larger clone, so this may be a sequencing read error. The chain uses TRBV28 and TRBJ2-7, with no clear D. Germline V gene sequence: CDR1 MDHEN, CDR2 SYDVKM. This CDR3 region has 13 residues. CDR3 in amino acids: CTSNSKFSYEQYF. CDR3 nucleotides: TGTACCAGCAATTCTAAGTTCTCCTACGAGCAGTACTTC.

Many counts were recorded for this clonotype. The rearrangement links TRBV7-2 to TRBJ1-5; a possible D gene is TRBD1 (6 bases). Per germline, CDR1 SGHTA and CDR2 FQGNSA. The germline V and J ends were trimmed by 3 bases and 6 bases, with 12 bases remaining between them. The CDR3 is 14 residues long. CDR3 sequence reads: CASSFGGGGQPQHF. CDR3 nucleotide sequence: TGTGCCAGCAGCTTCGGAGGGGGGGGTCAGCCCCAGCATTTT. Drawing the rest from reference TRBV7-2 and TRBJ1-5, the complete variable domain is GAGVSQSPSNKVTEKGKDVELRCDPISGHTALYWYRQSLGQGLEFLIYFQGNSAPDKSGLPSDRFSAERTGGSVSTLTIQRTQQEDSAVYLCASSFGGGGQPQHFGDGTRLSIL.

This clonotype was observed at least ten times. The chain has TRBV11-2 and TRBJ2-5; D is unclear. Trimming took 1 base from V and 7 from J, leaving 7 bases between them. Germline loops: CDR1 SGHAT, CDR2 FQNNGV. The CDR3 covers 12 residues. This CDR3 is CASSLAPGTQYF. For the CDR3, the DNA is TGTGCCAGCAGCTTAGCCCCGGGGACCCAGTACTTC.

This chain uses TRBV29-1 with TRBJ2-7; D might be TRBD2 (6 bases). The CDR3 is 14 amino acids. In germline, CDR1 is SQVTM, CDR2 ANQGSEA. Between the trimmed V and J ends, which lost 3 bases and 0 bases, there was a span of 12 bases. In nucleotides, the CDR3 is TGCAGCGTTGAGGTGGGAGGCCCCTCCTACGAGCAGTACTTC. This translates into CSVEVGGPSYEQYF.

The table lists this clonotype with many counts. The rearrangement uses TRBV12-3 or TRBV12-4 and TRBJ1-6; D gene uncertain. V lost 6 bases and J 6 bases, leaving 12 bases between the germline ends. The CDR3 has 14 residues. CDR3 in amino acids: CASSPRWPNSPLHF. CDR3 in DNA: TGTGCCAGCAGCCCTCGATGGCCTAATTCACCCCTCCACTTT.

The chain couples TRBV27 to TRBJ2-7, with 7 bases identical to TRBD1. The germline gives CDR1 MNHEY, CDR2 SMNVEV (reference sequence). The CDR3 totals 14 residues. V lost 3 bases, J lost 1 base, and 3 bases stayed unmatched. CDR3 in amino acids: CASSFLQGSYEQYF. CDR3 nucleotide sequence: TGTGCCAGCAGTTTCTTACAGGGGTCCTACGAGCAGTACTTC.

The CDR3 spells CASSQVGGTNEKLFF. CDR3 sequence (DNA): TGTGCCAGCAGCCAAGTTGGGGGAACTAATGAAAAACTGTTTTTT. This sequence joins TRBV11-2 and TRBJ1-4; TRBD1 might be the D (5 bases). The germline V and J ends were trimmed by 5 bases and 1 base, with 11 bases remaining between them. CDR1 and CDR2 from the germline V gene are SGHAT and FQNNGV. The CDR3 spans 15 residues. Using reference TRBV11-2 and TRBJ1-4 for the parts outside the CDR3, the full variable domain is EAGVAQSPRYKIIEKRQSVAFWCNPISGHATLYWYQQILGQGPKLLIQFQNNGVVDDSQLPKDRFSAERLKGVDSTLKIQPAKLEDSAVYLCASSQVGGTNEKLFFGSGTQLSVL.

The table lists this clonotype with many counts. The chain couples TRBV6-2 or TRBV6-3 to TRBJ2-7, with D possibly called TRBD1 or TRBD2 (5 bases each). The germline V gene encodes CDR1 MNHEY and CDR2 SVGEGT. The germline V and J ends were trimmed by 6 bases and 5 bases, with 23 bases remaining between them. CDR3 length: 16 residues. This CDR3 reads CASRRGDYSVLDEQYF. The CDR3 coding sequence is TGTGCCAGCAGAAGGGGCGACTACTCGGTCCTAGACGAGCAGTACTTC.

This clonotype was seen more than once but under ten times. The rearrangement joins TRBV9 to TRBJ2-5; weak D call: TRBD2 (5 bases). From germline, CDR1 is SGDLS and CDR2 YYNGEE. The CDR3 extends over 15 amino acids. V was pared by 1 base and J by 5 bases, with 15 bases between. DNA for the CDR3: TGTGCCAGCAGCGTAAAGTGGGCAGGCGGGGAGACCCAGTACTTC. As protein: CASSVKWAGGETQYF.

Note on this clonotype: Since a much larger clone is just one base distant, this may be a read error. V usage is TRBV2 and J usage is TRBJ2-1; TRBD2 agrees at 7 bases. Germline V gene data show CDR1 as SNHLY and CDR2 as FYNNEI. There are 16 residues in the CDR3. CDR3 in amino acids: CAGSPRGAGSRNEQFF. The CDR3 bases are TGTGCCGGCAGTCCCCGGGGAGCGGGAAGTCGCAATGAGCAGTTCTTC. The full variable domain, in which reference TRBV2 and TRBJ2-1 provide the parts outside the CDR3, is EPEVTQTPSHQVTQMGQEVILRCVPISNHLYFYWYRQILGQKVEFLVSFYNNEISEKSEIFDDQFSVERPDGSNFTLKIRSTKLEDSAMYFCAGSPRGAGSRNEQFFGPGTRLTVL.

The rearrangement joins TRBV2 to TRBJ2-1, with D possibly being TRBD1 (5 bases). V lost 6 bases and J lost 7, with 25 bases in between. The CDR3 is 17 residues long. Germline V gene sequence: CDR1 SNHLY, CDR2 FYNNEI. As DNA, the CDR3 is TGTGCCAGCAGCTGGAACTTAGGGCAGGGCGCCCCAAATGAGCAGTTCTTC. This gives the protein CASSWNLGQGAPNEQFF.

This clonotype was detected ten times or more. The rearrangement links TRBV3-1 to TRBJ2-2; D not certain. Germline CDR1 is LGHDT and CDR2 is YNNKEL (reference sequence). Trimming left V 4 bases short and J 6 bases short, with 12 bases between. This CDR3 is built from 14 residues. Here the CDR3 DNA reads TGTGCCAGCAGCCTCGCGATGGGGTCCGGGGAGCTGTTTTTT. Amino acids: CASSLAMGSGELFF.

In its sample, this clonotype was seen many times. The chain recombines TRBV12-3 or TRBV12-4 with TRBJ1-1; no reliable D call. The CDR3 loop spans 12 amino acids. V gave up 5 bases and J gave up 8 bases, with 12 bases separating them. CDR3 sequence reads: CASSLLVVEAFF. The CDR3 region has the DNA TGTGCCAGCAGTCTCTTGGTAGTCGAAGCTTTCTTT.